Detailed here is one T cell receptor beta chain. The data belong to a study of T cells in Graves' hyperthyroidism and ophthalmopathy. The CDR3 has 18 residues. Germline assignment: CDR1 SGHRS and CDR2 YFSETQ. With 4 bases removed from V and 0 bases from J, the gap between germline ends came to 22 bases. TCR beta CDR3 regions were amplified from RNA. First-round RT-PCR with HTBI primers amplified the TCR CDR3 region. Using its own MiXCR run on the multiplex PCR reads, TCRdb lists one record per CDR3 protein. This sample carries 600,000 to 800,000 distinct CDR3 sequences, 35% of them seen once, and the ten largest clones take roughly 30%. With a duration under 2 months, the hyperthyroidism was newly diagnosed in patients aged 18 to 65. An approximately 9.8 ml volume of fresh peripheral blood provided the PBMCs.

This sequence joins TRBV5-1 and TRBJ1-1; D is perhaps TRBD1 (6 bases). The sequenced sample was blood. The source of this sequence is a woman between 35 and 50 years old with Graves' hyperthyroidism. The CDR3 loop reads CASSGGRAGHIMNTEAFF. The DNA of the CDR3 is TGCGCCAGCAGCGGGGGAAGGGCGGGACACATCATGAACACTGAAGCTTTCTTT.